A single sample gave rise to the 20 T cell receptor beta chains below, sequenced in a study of blood T cells in healthy people across ages. Combining a sample-barcoded 5' primer with a J-beta primer mix, a second PCR ran for about 6 to 12 cycles. TCRdb redid the calling of the 5' RACE reads with MiXCR, one entry per CDR3 protein. The data show approximately 2,000,000 distinct CDR3 sequences, roughly two fifths seen once. Sequencing input: blood. The receptors were sampled from a human donor in good health.

The chain joins TRBV20-1 to TRBJ1-2; 9 bases are shared with TRBD1. Germline assignment: CDR1 DFQATT and CDR2 SNEGSKA (reference sequence). V lost 3 bases and J lost 6; bases outside the gene matches: 8. This CDR3 is 14 amino acids long. The CDR3 is CSASWDREYDGYTF. CDR3 DNA sequence: TGCAGTGCTAGCTGGGACAGGGAATATGATGGCTACACCTTC.

The chain combines TRBV3-1 with TRBJ2-4; a weak D match, TRBD1 (8 bases). The CDR3 extends over 17 amino acids. The germline CDR1 and CDR2 sequences are LGHDT and YNNKEL (reference sequence). V was clipped by 0 bases and J by 2 bases, with 14 bases between them. CDR3 residues: CASSQEYRGGPKNIQYF. In DNA form, the CDR3 reads TGTGCCAGCAGCCAAGAGTACAGGGGGGGACCCAAAAACATTCAGTACTTC.

This chain links TRBV27 with TRBJ2-7, with D perhaps TRBD1 (5 bases). With 5 bases removed from V and 6 bases from J, the gap between germline ends came to 20 bases. The CDR3 covers 15 residues. Germline values: CDR1 MNHEY, CDR2 SMNVEV (reference sequence). The CDR3 region has the DNA TGTGCCAGCAGTAATAAGGGGTGTGAGATGGGCGAGCAGTACTTC. Amino acids: CASSNKGCEMGEQYF.

This clonotype has just a few counts. The chain links TRBV4-1 to TRBJ2-4; 7 bases map to TRBD2. Germline V gives CDR1 MGHRA, CDR2 YSYEKL. This CDR3 region has 13 residues. Trimming removed 3 bases from V and 9 bases from J; junction bases left unmatched: 5. The CDR3 here is CASSQLGGSIQYF. CDR3 in DNA: TGCGCCAGCAGCCAGTTGGGAGGGAGCATTCAGTACTTC.

The chain is built from TRBV5-1 and TRBJ2-7, with unresolved D. Germline assignment: CDR1 SGHRS and CDR2 YFSETQ. This CDR3 comprises 16 residues. The germline V and J ends were trimmed by 0 bases and 3 bases, with 16 bases remaining between them. CDR3 nucleotide sequence: TGCGCCAGCAGCTTGGAGGGTGCCTCCTTAGACTACGAGCAGTACTTC. Amino acid sequence: CASSLEGASLDYEQYF.

Turning to this clonotype: Germline is not matched at one junction end, which may reflect a read error. This rearrangement joins TRBV5-1 to TRBJ2-1; 9 bases fit TRBD1. In germline, CDR1 is SGHRS, CDR2 YFSETQ. CDR3 length: 15 amino acids. The CDR3, as DNA: TGCGCCGGCAGCTTTAGGACAGGGGACGACAATGAGCAGTTCTTC. Translating it yields CAGSFRTGDDNEQFF.

The chain joins TRBV7-6 to TRBJ2-7; D is unresolved. V lost 5 bases, J lost 5 bases, and 13 bases lay in between. The CDR3 extends over 13 amino acids. Looked up from germline, CDR1 is SGHVS and CDR2 is FNYEAQ. CDR3 in amino acids: CASSRLLGNEQYF. The CDR3, as DNA: TGTGCCAGCAGCCGACTGCTGGGGAACGAGCAGTACTTC.

In its sample, this clonotype was seen a few times. The chain has TRBV20-1 and TRBJ2-5, with 7 bases matching TRBD1. Germline assignment: CDR1 DFQATT and CDR2 SNEGSKA (reference sequence). J lost 4 bases, V lost 3 bases, and 8 bases had no gene match. The CDR3 loop spans 14 amino acids. The CDR3: CSASKGAIGETQYF. The CDR3 DNA is TGCAGTGCTAGTAAGGGGGCAATCGGAGAGACCCAGTACTTC.

This clonotype showed up just once. The chain links TRBV7-9 to TRBJ1-5; D might be TRBD1 (6 bases). The CDR3 contains 15 residues. The V gene lost 4 bases and the J gene lost 2 bases, with 12 bases spanning the gap. Germline assignment: CDR1 SEHNR and CDR2 FQNEAQ (reference sequence). CDR3: CASSSHHRGNQPQHF. The CDR3 DNA reads as TGTGCCAGCAGCTCGCATCACAGGGGCAATCAGCCCCAGCATTTT.

This clonotype was observed a handful of times. The gene calls are TRBV6-5 and TRBJ2-5; 13 positions match TRBD2. The ends lost 5 bases at V and 5 bases at J; junction bases unmatched: 17. This CDR3 is 19 amino acids long. Germline V gives CDR1 MNHEY, CDR2 SVGAGI. CDR3 in amino acids: CASSTRRTTLAGGSETQYF. The CDR3 region has the DNA TGTGCCAGCAGTACCCGACGCACGACACTAGCGGGGGGGAGTGAGACCCAGTACTTC.

The rearrangement links TRBV3-1 to TRBJ1-3, with no clear D. Trimming took off 6 bases at V and 0 bases at J, with 12 bases between the two ends. This CDR3 contains 15 residues. Germline V lookup: CDR1 LGHDT, CDR2 YNNKEL (reference sequence). The CDR3 sequence: CASSPGRTSGNTIYF. DNA for the CDR3: TGTGCCAGCAGTCCCGGACGGACCTCTGGAAACACCATATATTTT.

A note on this clonotype: At one end the junction does not follow the germline gene, possibly because of a read error. V usage is TRBV12-3 or TRBV12-4 and J usage is TRBJ2-2; possible D gene TRBD2, 5 bases. The CDR3 spans 13 residues. The CDR3 bases are TGTGCCAGCAGTACCCGGGGTACCGGGGAGCGGTTTTTT. Translating it yields CASSTRGTGERFF.

This rearrangement joins TRBV11-2 to TRBJ1-2; D remains ambiguous. From germline, CDR1 is SGHAT and CDR2 FQNNGV. V gave up 1 base and J gave up 2 bases, with 14 bases separating them. CDR3 length equals 16 residues. The CDR3 region is CASSLVYEGTNYGYTF. In DNA, the CDR3 is TGTGCCAGCAGCTTAGTATATGAGGGAACAAACTATGGCTACACCTTC.

The chain combines TRBV4-2 with TRBJ2-6; no reliable D call. The V end was cut by 0 bases, the J end by 0 bases, with 9 bases between. Germline V gene data show CDR1 as LGHNA and CDR2 as YNFKEQ. The CDR3 spans 17 residues. CDR3 nucleotide sequence: TGTGCCAGCAGCCAAGAGCGGCGCTCCTCTGGGGCCAACGTCCTGACTTTC. Encoded protein: CASSQERRSSGANVLTF.

This clonotype appeared a few times. This chain connects TRBV11-2 to TRBJ2-4; D uncertain. Trimming pared 1 base from V and 7 bases from J, leaving 11 bases between. Germline V gene lookup returns CDR1 SGHAT and CDR2 FQNNGV. This CDR3 contains 14 residues. CDR3 sequence reads: CASSLGQTWNIQYF. CDR3 coding DNA: TGTGCCAGCAGCTTAGGGCAAACCTGGAACATTCAGTACTTC.

The chain employs TRBV19 and TRBJ1-6; perhaps TRBD1 as D (6 bases). CDR3 length equals 12 residues. The V gene's germline CDR1 is LNHDA and CDR2 SQIVND (reference sequence). V was shortened by 9 bases and J by 12 bases, with 15 bases between the two germline ends. The CDR3 DNA reads TGTGCCAGCAGGGCGGAAGGGGGACCCCTCCACTTT. It yields the protein CASRAEGGPLHF.

In this sample, this clonotype turned up a few times. CDR3 sequence reads: CASSLGTSRTYERYF. The CDR3 coding sequence is TGTGCCAGCAGCTTAGGGACTAGCAGAACCTACGAGCGGTACTTC. V is TRBV7-9 and J is TRBJ2-5, with TRBD2 matching over 8 bases. The ends lost 1 base at V and 13 bases at J; junction bases unmatched: 14. The CDR3 sequence is 15 residues long. Germline loops: CDR1 SEHNR, CDR2 FQNEAQ (reference sequence).

This clonotype has only a few counts. The chain is built from TRBV20-1 and TRBJ1-2; D possibly corresponds to TRBD1 (5 bases). V lost 0 bases to trimming and J lost 7 bases, with 15 bases between them. From germline, CDR1 is DFQATT and CDR2 SNEGSKA (reference sequence). This CDR3 region has 14 residues. CDR3 loop: CSAREDVAGSGYTF. In DNA form, the CDR3 reads TGCAGTGCTAGAGAGGATGTGGCAGGGTCTGGCTACACCTTC.

The chain is built from TRBV12-3 or TRBV12-4 and TRBJ1-4; no definite D call. This CDR3 comprises 15 residues. Trimming took off 1 base at V and 4 bases at J, with 10 bases between the two ends. The CDR3 is CASSLVDGGNEKLFF. DNA for the CDR3: TGTGCCAGCAGTTTAGTAGACGGAGGTAATGAAAAACTGTTTTTT.

V gene TRBV20-1 combines with J gene TRBJ1-2; 7 positions match TRBD1. V lost 1 base and J lost 6; bases outside the gene matches: 11. The CDR3 spans 15 residues. Germline values: CDR1 DFQATT, CDR2 SNEGSKA (reference sequence). The CDR3 DNA follows: TGCAGTGCTAGAGCAAAGATACAGGGGTGGGATGGCTACACCTTC. As protein: CSARAKIQGWDGYTF.